This entry describes one T cell receptor (beta chain). The specificity of this receptor is unknown. It has no much larger one-base neighbor in the sample; base qualities were not kept. This sample was included in a study of blood T cell repertoires in COVID-19 (dated by TCRdb to about 2020). Regarding the research as a whole: Collaborator samples came from the United States, Italy and Spain and covered acute and convalescent phases of COVID-19. The prospective study material was composed of cDNA or gDNA derived from T cells, B-cell-depleted T cells, or PBMCs. Deeply sampled blood TCRbeta repertoires from subjects exposed to, actively infected with, or recovered from COVID-19 were included in the dataset. The repertoires were made available in a free public database intended to serve as a resource for research on the immune response to SARS-CoV-2. Samples were obtained from the ongoing ImmuneRACE study (first 160 participants) and from 1,254 subjects provided by 6 global collaborators. Sample metadata almost always included a de-identified subject ID, COVID-19 status, age in years and sex. Where available, HLA class I and class II types were obtained from metadata supplied by the sample provider rather than from assay-based typing.

In the prospective study, participants were about 18 to 95 years old, resided in 25 or so geographic areas of the United States, and were enrolled through a virtual design. In the prospective study, cohorts were assigned on the basis of participant-reported clinical history obtained from a screening survey and a study questionnaire. In the prospective study, mobile phlebotomists collected whole blood, serum and a nasopharyngeal or oropharyngeal swab from each participant. Additional blood draws and questionnaires over an approximately 2-month period could optionally be provided by prospective study participants. Blood samples from the prospective study were shipped frozen or at room temperature prior to DNA extraction. Taken from the germline V gene, the CDR1 and CDR2 loops are SQVTM and ANQGSEA. From cysteine to phenylalanine, the CDR3 is 13 amino acids long. Only the CDR3 portion is preserved as DNA: 39 bases, with reading frame beginning at the first base. Clipping removes 6 bases from V and 4 bases from J, with 3 as the unmatched junction base count.

Broad study findings and their caveats: How much clinical and demographic metadata was included differed by source and by participant, and the metadata was provided uncurated.

TCRbeta CDR3 regions were amplified from genomic DNA using the immunoSEQ Assay, a bias-controlled multiplex PCR. From the authors' description of their analysis: Nucleated cell counts per sample were estimated from amplification of reference gene primers within the assay. To quantify the absolute abundance of each unique TCRbeta CDR3 rearrangement, sequence reads were collapsed and filtered. For each sample, productive Simpson clonality was calculated by taking the square root of Simpson's diversity index across productive rearrangements. The clones in this table, taken by TCRdb from immuneACCESS, are in-frame only. Not every clone is retained; where verified, under half of the shortfall comes from an unresolved V gene, and the cause of the rest is unknown. Clonal size and the V and J genes are those of that table, whereas D and trimming came from the DNA. The sample table contains 400,000 to 550,000 clones; only one count was recorded for 87% of them. The ten most abundant clones make up about 2.1% of the sample.

Sequencing input: PBMCs or T cells enriched from blood (not recorded which). The clonotype comes from a woman aged 18-29 years with acute COVID-19. The V and J segments used are TRBV29-1 and TRBJ1-5, and TRBD1 aligns with 10 junction nucleotides. The sequence in DNA is TGCAGCGTAGGGACAGGGGATAATCAGCCCCAGCATTTT. This translates into CSVGTGDNQPQHF.